This TCR beta chain was identified during a study of blood T cell repertoires in COVID-19. Study-wide context: The origin of the acute and convalescent COVID-19 samples was the United States, Italy and Spain. From T cells, B-cell-depleted T cells, or PBMCs came the material, which was cDNA or gDNA.

The CDR3 has 14 residues. Profiling relied on immunoSEQ multiplex PCR, and the TCRdb table lists in-frame clones only, not all of them. The sample carries around 270,000 clones, roughly 88% recorded once. Patients in Seattle were enrolled during active infection, then followed longitudinally. Sequencing used peripheral blood. This sequence originates from a human donor with COVID-19, enrolled during active disease. The donor label of this sample is uncertain. The chain couples TRBV21-1 to TRBJ1-1. TRBV21-1 is recorded as a pseudogene. The CDR3 nucleotides are TGTGCCAGCAGCAATCCAAGAGAGAACACTGAAGCTTTCTTT. Translated, it gives CASSNPRENTEAFF.